The clone carrying this TCR beta chain was observed a handful of times. The data derive from a study of T cell repertoires in cytomegalovirus infection. A single record per CDR3 protein comes from TCRdb applying MiXCR to the reads. The sample has more than 200,000 distinct CDR3 sequences; approximately 8.3% are singletons. Germline CDR1 and CDR2: KGHDR and SFDVKD. This CDR3 is 14 amino acids long. Trimming removed 1 base from V and 3 bases from J, with 8 bases in between. The source material was PBMCs. This rearrangement joins TRBV24-1 to TRBJ2-5, with D perhaps TRBD2 (6 bases). The receptor was isolated from a human donor in good health (CMV status not recorded). Some clones in this sample may be carry-over from other donors' samples. The chain's CDR3 is CATSDFGGEETQYF. The DNA of the CDR3 is TGTGCCACCAGTGATTTCGGGGGAGAAGAGACCCAGTACTTC.